One sample yielded the 9 T cell receptor beta chains listed below, sequenced in a study of cytomegalovirus exposure and HLA in healthy donors. Both 60 Vbeta primers and 13 Jbeta primers went into the PCR. Here immunoSEQ multiplex PCR was the method, and the copy in TCRdb shows in-frame clones only, minus some. The sample contains about 150,000 clones, 70% to 80% of which appear only once. The sequencing input was PBMCs. Receptors originate from a human donor in good health.

J is TRBJ1-1 and V is TRBV5-6; D is possibly TRBD1 (5 bases). Per the germline V gene, CDR1 is SGHDT and CDR2 is YYEEEE. The CDR3 length is 15 residues. The germline V and J ends were trimmed by 4 bases and 10 bases, with 23 bases remaining between them. CDR3 nucleotides: TGTGCCAGCAGCCCCGGGGGAGGAAGGTACGAAGGAGCTTTCTTT. Residues: CASSPGGGRYEGAFF.

This chain uses TRBV30 with TRBJ1-6, with a tentative D call TRBD1 (5 bases). V lost 7 bases and J 1 base, leaving 8 bases between the germline ends. Germline V gives CDR1 GTSNPN, CDR2 SVGIG (reference sequence). This CDR3 has 13 amino acids. The CDR3 DNA reads as TGTGCCTCCAAGGGGTCCTATAATTCACCCCTCCACTTT. It encodes CASKGSYNSPLHF. Supplemented by reference TRBV30 and TRBJ1-6, the full variable domain reads SQTIHQWPATLVQPVGSPLSLECTVEGTSNPNLYWYRQAAGRGLQLLFYSVGIGQISSEVPQNLSASRPQDRQFILSSKKLLLSDSGFYLCASKGSYNSPLHFGNGTRLTVT.

V usage is TRBV7-6 and J usage is TRBJ1-2, with D perhaps matching TRBD1 (5 bases). CDR1 and CDR2 (germline): SGHVS, FNYEAQ. V was pared by 2 bases and J by 6 bases, with 10 bases between. This CDR3 is 13 amino acids long. In DNA, the CDR3 is TGTGCCAGCAGCTTAAGGCCAGGGAATGGCTACACCTTC. Its protein product is CASSLRPGNGYTF.

The chain uses TRBV5-5 and TRBJ2-7; 10 positions match TRBD2. J was trimmed by 3 bases and V by 4 bases; bases with no gene match: 4. Germline lookup yields CDR1 SGHKS and CDR2 YYEKEE (reference sequence). This CDR3 spans 14 amino acids. This chain's CDR3 is CASSLGTSVYEQYF. The CDR3 DNA reads as TGTGCCAGCAGCCTCGGGACTAGCGTCTACGAGCAGTACTTC.

The gene calls are TRBV9 and TRBJ2-1; D is perhaps TRBD2 (6 bases). V was shortened by 0 bases and J by 5 bases, with 12 bases between the two germline ends. This CDR3 region has 15 residues. Germline V gene data show CDR1 as SGDLS and CDR2 as YYNGEE. This CDR3 is CASSVVGGVHNEQFF. CDR3 in DNA: TGTGCCAGCAGCGTAGTAGGAGGGGTCCACAATGAGCAGTTCTTC.

V and J are TRBV27 and TRBJ2-1; 9 bases map to TRBD2. The trim removed 5 bases at V and 4 bases at J, leaving 6 bases unmatched. Looked up from germline, CDR1 is MNHEY and CDR2 is SMNVEV (reference sequence). This CDR3 spans 15 amino acids. The CDR3 sequence: CASSPQTSGYNEQFF. As DNA, the CDR3 is TGTGCCAGCAGTCCCCAGACTAGCGGTTACAATGAGCAGTTCTTC.

In regard to this clone: This sample also contains other DNA sequences that code for the same CDR3. CDR3 amino acids: CSVQTTYEQYF. The CDR3 DNA follows: TGCAGCGTACAGACGACCTACGAGCAGTACTTC. The chain couples TRBV29-1 to TRBJ2-7; D is unclear. This CDR3 region has 11 residues. V dropped 6 bases and J dropped 2 bases, with 8 bases sitting between them. Germline V CDR1 and CDR2: SQVTM, ANQGSEA.

This chain joins TRBV2 and TRBJ2-1; D call uncertain. The germline V and J ends were trimmed by 3 bases and 0 bases, with 9 bases remaining between them. Germline lookup yields CDR1 SNHLY and CDR2 FYNNEI. CDR3 length equals 15 residues. The CDR3 DNA reads as TGTGCCAGCAGTGAGCTGATGAGCTCCTACAATGAGCAGTTCTTC. Protein: CASSELMSSYNEQFF.

The J gene is TRBJ2-7, the V gene TRBV7-2; TRBD1 might be the D (5 bases). Germline-derived CDR1 and CDR2 are SGHTA and FQGNSA. V was cut by 1 base and J by 4 bases, with 20 bases left in between. The CDR3 is 17 amino acids. The CDR3 nucleotides read TGTGCCAGCAGCTTAGGTGGTAGGGTTCTAAGGGGTTACGAGCAGTACTTC. Its translation: CASSLGGRVLRGYEQYF.